This T cell receptor beta chain was sequenced for a study of beta chain features in type 1 diabetes. General observations from the study: Patients and controls would share equally any PCR tilt toward shorter templates.

Remarks on this clone: The antigen is not known.

Isolated RNA was reverse transcribed in full, so expressed TCRB transcripts were sequenced. Several million reads were obtained on average from naive, central memory and regulatory T cell samples. The method was immunoSEQ multiplex PCR; TCRdb's version includes in-frame clones alone and lacks a portion of them. Here the sample spans about 240,000 clones, 25% to 35% being singletons. Material: central memory CD4+ T cells from blood. This receptor was obtained from a man between 25 and 39 years old in good health.

The CDR3 here is CATASGAGGYEQYF. The CDR3 nucleotides are TGTGCCACCGCCTCCGGGGCAGGGGGTTACGAGCAGTACTTC. This sequence joins TRBV19 and TRBJ2-7, with 7 bases matching TRBD1. The CDR3 is 14 amino acids. Germline V gene sequence: CDR1 LNHDA, CDR2 SQIVND (reference sequence). Trimming cost V 10 bases and J 4 bases; bases outside gene matches: 13.